Reported below is one TCR beta chain. The entry originates in a study of T cell responses to AZD1222 COVID-19 vaccine. Germline CDR1 and CDR2: MNHEY and SMNVEV (reference sequence). V was shortened by 7 bases and J by 5 bases, with 9 bases between the two germline ends. CDR3 length: 12 amino acids. Sequenced by immunoSEQ multiplex PCR; TCRdb stores in-frame clones only, minus some. The sample yields approximately 150,000 clones, about 88% seen once. This chain links TRBV27 with TRBJ2-1; D not certain. The material sequenced was peripheral blood, taken on day 0 of AZD1222 vaccination. The origin of this receptor is an adult in good health. The CDR3 spells CASNHTDNEQFF. The CDR3 coding sequence is TGTGCCAGCAACCACACCGACAATGAGCAGTTCTTC.